This T cell receptor (beta chain) was identified in a study of graft-versus-host responses after intestinal transplantation. The V gene's germline CDR1 is SGHRS and CDR2 YFSETQ. V trimming: 3 bases; J trimming: 5 bases; junction bases outside the gene matches: 12. This CDR3 contains 18 residues. Here immunoSEQ multiplex PCR was the method, and the copy in TCRdb shows in-frame clones only, minus some. The sample holds about 97,000 clones, around nine tenths seen once. J is TRBJ2-5 and V is TRBV5-1; 14 nucleotides align to TRBD2. The source material was PBMCs, sampled about 450 days after intestinal transplant. This clonotype originated in a human patient who received an intestinal transplant, so some T cells may come from the graft donor. DNA for the CDR3: TGCGCCAGCAGCTCGGGACTAGCGGGGGCCACCTCAGCCGAGACCCAGTACTTC. Translated, it gives CASSSGLAGATSAETQYF.